The 27 T cell receptor beta chains reported below all come from one sample, sequenced in a study of technical replicates of blood from a few donors. TCRdb's copy holds only in-frame clones and misses some; the assay was immunoSEQ multiplex PCR. Altogether some 83,000 clones are present, just under 95% being singletons, with the ten largest covering 0.35% to 0.45%. Material for sequencing was T cells isolated from PBMCs. These receptors were taken from a human donor in good health.

This clone was recorded once. This chain uses TRBV9 with TRBJ2-3; TRBD1 aligns across 7 bases. The CDR3 loop spans 15 amino acids. Unmatched junction bases numbered 7, after V lost 3 bases and J lost 3 bases. Germline CDR1 is SGDLS and CDR2 is YYNGEE. The CDR3 is CASSADRVRTDTQYF. The CDR3 nucleotides are TGTGCCAGCAGCGCCGACAGGGTAAGGACAGATACGCAGTATTTT.

The genes are TRBV19 and TRBJ2-7; 9 positions match TRBD1. The CDR3 is made up of 13 amino acids. Unmatched junction bases numbered 1, after V lost 3 bases and J lost 4 bases. Looked up from germline, CDR1 is LNHDA and CDR2 is SQIVND (reference sequence). For the CDR3, the DNA is TGTGCCAGTAGTATCGGGACAGGGTACGAGCAGTACTTC. Residues: CASSIGTGYEQYF.

The rearrangement joins TRBV27 to TRBJ2-5, with a possible D match to TRBD2 (6 bases). The V and J ends lost 4 bases and 3 bases respectively, with 18 bases between them. This CDR3 spans 16 amino acids. From germline, CDR1 is MNHEY and CDR2 SMNVEV (reference sequence). This chain's CDR3 is CASSSMGLRGKETQYF. CDR3 DNA sequence: TGTGCCAGCAGTTCTATGGGACTGCGGGGAAAAGAGACCCAGTACTTC.

The rearrangement uses TRBV2 and TRBJ1-3; D not resolved. V was pared by 7 bases and J by 0 bases, with 10 bases between. CDR3 length equals 14 residues. Germline CDR1 and CDR2: SNHLY and FYNNEI. The CDR3 loop is CASTILSSGNTIYF. CDR3 sequence (DNA): TGTGCCAGCACCATACTCTCCTCTGGAAACACCATATATTTT.

The chain couples TRBV7-9 to TRBJ1-1; D is possibly TRBD1 (6 bases). CDR1 is SEHNR, CDR2 FQNEAQ, per germline (reference sequence). The CDR3 sequence is 14 residues long. V lost 0 bases and J 8 bases, leaving 13 bases between the germline ends. The CDR3 loop is CASSLASQGSEAFF. CDR3 DNA: TGTGCCAGCAGCTTAGCCTCACAGGGTAGCGAAGCTTTCTTT.

V gene TRBV9 combines with J gene TRBJ2-1, with TRBD1 matching 7 bases. CDR1 is SGDLS and CDR2 is YYNGEE in the germline V gene. The J segment lost 9 bases and the V segment lost 3 bases, leaving 6 bases of the junction unmatched. This CDR3 has 13 amino acids. The CDR3 DNA is TGTGCCAGCAGCGGAGGACAGGCCCCTGAGCAGTTCTTC. Protein sequence: CASSGGQAPEQFF.

The V and J genes are TRBV6-1 and TRBJ2-2, with D possibly matching TRBD1 (6 bases). Germline CDR1 MNHNS, CDR2 SASEGT. The CDR3 is 15 residues long. The germline V and J ends were trimmed by 7 bases and 0 bases, with 12 bases remaining between them. CDR3 sequence reads: CASKADSTNTGELFF. CDR3 in DNA: TGTGCCAGCAAGGCGGACAGTACGAACACCGGGGAGCTGTTTTTT.

CDR3 residues: CASSRSTGGFNQPQHF. The CDR3 DNA reads TGTGCCAGCAGTAGGTCGACAGGGGGTTTTAATCAGCCCCAGCATTTT. J is TRBJ1-5 and V is TRBV27, with TRBD1 identical over 9 bases. The length of the CDR3 is 16 residues. Germline V gene lookup returns CDR1 MNHEY and CDR2 SMNVEV (reference sequence). V trimming: 5 bases; J trimming: 4 bases; junction bases outside the gene matches: 9.

CDR3 loop: CASSRRDRGGTEAFF. The CDR3 DNA reads TGTGCCAGCAGCCGCAGGGACAGGGGAGGAACTGAAGCTTTCTTT. This rearrangement joins TRBV14 to TRBJ1-1, with 10 bases lining up with TRBD1. Germline CDR1 is SGHDN and CDR2 is FVKESK. V shed 4 bases, J shed 5 bases, and the junction held 7 bases outside the gene matches. This CDR3 is 15 amino acids long. Variable domain in full (rest from reference TRBV14 and TRBJ1-1): EAGVTQFPSHSVIEKGQTVTLRCDPISGHDNLYWYRRVMGKEIKFLLHFVKESKQDESGMPNNRFLAERTGGTYSTLKVQPAELEDSGVYFCASSRRDRGGTEAFFGQGTRLTVV.

This clone was observed a few times. The rearrangement links TRBV7-8 to TRBJ2-7, with D unresolved. V lost 4 bases and J lost 4, with 5 bases in between. The CDR3 is made up of 11 amino acids. Germline V gene lookup returns CDR1 SGHVS and CDR2 FQNEAQ. The CDR3: CASSSTYEQYF. The CDR3 region has the DNA TGTGCCAGCAGCTCCACATACGAGCAGTACTTC.

The J gene is TRBJ2-5, the V gene TRBV28; D remains ambiguous. CDR3 size: 14 residues. V was shortened by 3 bases and J by 3 bases, with 11 bases between the two germline ends. Germline V CDR1 and CDR2: MDHEN, SYDVKM. CDR3 sequence reads: CASSFTRVEETQYF. The CDR3 nucleotides are TGTGCCAGCAGTTTTACGCGAGTCGAAGAGACCCAGTACTTC.

The chain couples TRBV18 to TRBJ2-2, with TRBD2 matching over 8 bases. CDR1 KGHSH and CDR2 LQKENI come from the germline V gene. The CDR3 sequence is 16 residues long. V was pared by 2 bases and J by 7 bases, with 9 bases of the junction left unmatched. The CDR3 sequence: CASSPRQAGVGGELFF. CDR3 nucleotides: TGTGCCAGCTCACCAAGGCAAGCGGGAGTAGGCGGGGAGCTGTTTTTT.

J is TRBJ1-1 and V is TRBV18; TRBD1 is a possible D gene (6 bases). The CDR3 totals 14 residues. The germline V gene encodes CDR1 KGHSH and CDR2 LQKENI. The V end lost 5 bases, the J end lost 0 bases, and 10 bases lay between the germline ends. This CDR3 is CASSTDSLNTEAFF. DNA of the CDR3: TGTGCCAGCTCAACGGACAGCTTGAACACTGAAGCTTTCTTT.

V is TRBV5-1 and J is TRBJ2-5; 8 positions agree with TRBD1. V dropped 2 bases and J dropped 5; count of bases not matched to a gene: 5. CDR3 size: 14 residues. The germline CDR1 and CDR2 sequences are SGHRS and YFSETQ. This chain's CDR3 is CASSFRGRGETQYF. CDR3 DNA sequence: TGCGCCAGCAGCTTCAGGGGGCGAGGGGAGACCCAGTACTTC.

This sequence joins TRBV9 and TRBJ2-1, with D possibly TRBD2 on 6 matching bases. CDR1 is SGDLS and CDR2 is YYNGEE in the germline V gene. Trimming shortened V by 4 bases and J by 10 bases, and 21 bases separated the two germline ends. The CDR3 covers 15 residues. The CDR3 spells CASSPSGLARREQFF. In DNA form, the CDR3 reads TGTGCCAGCAGCCCTTCGGGACTTGCTCGCCGGGAGCAGTTCTTC.

The V gene is TRBV19, the J gene TRBJ1-5, with D possibly matching TRBD1 (5 bases). V was cut by 4 bases and J by 0 bases, with 10 bases left in between. From germline, CDR1 is LNHDA and CDR2 SQIVND (reference sequence). The CDR3 covers 15 residues. The DNA for the CDR3 is TGTGCCAGTAGTAACCAGGACACTAGCAATCAGCCCCAGCATTTT. Amino acids: CASSNQDTSNQPQHF.

This sequence joins TRBV5-4 and TRBJ1-3, with D possibly TRBD1 on 6 matching bases. In germline, CDR1 is SGHNT, CDR2 YYREEE (reference sequence). The CDR3 length is 14 residues. V was shortened by 4 bases and J by 3 bases, with 11 bases between the two germline ends. The CDR3 loop is CASSTDSLGNTIYF. The CDR3 DNA reads as TGTGCCAGCAGCACGGACAGTCTTGGAAACACCATATATTTT.

This clone was counted a single time. V gene TRBV4-1 combines with J gene TRBJ2-5; possibly TRBD2 for D (6 bases). Trimming stripped 0 bases from V and 5 bases from J, with 10 bases between. The CDR3 is made up of 14 amino acids. Germline-derived CDR1 and CDR2 are MGHRA and YSYEKL. The CDR3 spells CASSQEEGRETQYF. The CDR3 nucleotides are TGCGCCAGCAGCCAAGAAGAGGGGAGGGAGACCCAGTACTTC.

The J gene is TRBJ2-7, the V gene TRBV19; D may be TRBD1 (5 bases). Germline loops: CDR1 LNHDA, CDR2 SQIVND (reference sequence). The CDR3 totals 11 residues. V shed 6 bases and J shed 6 bases, with 9 bases lying between them. The CDR3 DNA is TGTGCCAGTAGAGGGGAATTCGAGCAGTACTTC. Its translation is CASRGEFEQYF. Full variable domain (rest looked up from reference TRBV19 and TRBJ2-7): DGGITQSPKYLFRKEGQNVTLSCEQNLNHDAMYWYRQDPGQGLRLIYYSQIVNDFQKGDIAEGYSVSREKKESFPLTVTSAQKNPTAFYLCASRGEFEQYFGPGTRLTVT.

The chain is built from TRBV5-4 and TRBJ2-2; TRBD2 might be the D (5 bases). The germline V and J ends were trimmed by 4 bases and 4 bases, with 5 bases remaining between them. Germline CDR1 is SGHNT and CDR2 is YYREEE (reference sequence). The CDR3 sequence is 12 residues long. CDR3 nucleotides: TGTGCCAGCAGCGGGAGCACCGGGGAGCTGTTTTTT. Encoded protein: CASSGSTGELFF. The full variable domain, rest sourced from reference TRBV5-4 and TRBJ2-2, is ETGVTQSPTHLIKTRGQQVTLRCSSQSGHNTVSWYQQALGQGPQFIFQYYREEENGRGNFPPRFSGLQFPNYSSELNVNALELDDSALYLCASSGSTGELFFGEGSRLTVL.

The rearrangement uses TRBV5-4 and TRBJ2-1; TRBD2 might be the D (6 bases). In germline, CDR1 is SGHNT, CDR2 YYREEE (reference sequence). The germline V and J ends were trimmed by 0 bases and 8 bases, with 15 bases remaining between them. The CDR3 length is 15 residues. CDR3 region: CASSLGSAGMDEQFF. The CDR3 DNA is TGTGCCAGCAGCTTGGGATCGGCGGGAATGGATGAGCAGTTCTTC.

The chain links TRBV30 to TRBJ1-5; unclear D gene. Germline V gives CDR1 GTSNPN, CDR2 SVGIG (reference sequence). This CDR3 region has 12 residues. V shed 2 bases and J shed 5 bases, with 7 bases lying between them. The CDR3: CAWSRQYQPQHF. DNA for the CDR3: TGTGCCTGGAGTCGACAATATCAGCCCCAGCATTTT.

This chain uses TRBV4-1 with TRBJ2-1; 7 nucleotides agree with TRBD2. J was trimmed by 4 bases and V by 3 bases; bases with no gene match: 6. Germline V gives CDR1 MGHRA, CDR2 YSYEKL. There are 15 residues in the CDR3. CDR3: CASSHGSGVYNEQFF. CDR3 sequence (DNA): TGCGCCAGCAGCCACGGGAGCGGGGTATACAATGAGCAGTTCTTC.

V and J are TRBV27 and TRBJ2-2; perhaps TRBD2 as D (5 bases). Trimming took off 2 bases at V and 6 bases at J, with 10 bases between the two ends. CDR3 size: 14 residues. Germline V gene sequence: CDR1 MNHEY, CDR2 SMNVEV (reference sequence). In DNA form, the CDR3 reads TGTGCCAGCAGTTTAGTACGGGGTTCCGGGGAGCTGTTTTTT. This encodes CASSLVRGSGELFF.

The rearrangement uses TRBV7-8 and TRBJ1-3, with D possibly being TRBD1 (6 bases). Trimming took 5 bases from V and 8 from J, leaving 25 bases between them. Germline V gives CDR1 SGHVS, CDR2 FQNEAQ. CDR3 size: 17 residues. CDR3 amino acids: CASSKLVTGLLSDTIYF. CDR3 DNA sequence: TGTGCCAGCAGCAAACTAGTGACAGGCCTCCTATCTGACACCATATATTTT.

This clone appeared once. The genes are TRBV27 and TRBJ2-1, with unresolved D. V was clipped by 3 bases and J by 6 bases, with 9 bases between them. From germline, CDR1 is MNHEY and CDR2 SMNVEV (reference sequence). The length of the CDR3 is 13 residues. In DNA form, the CDR3 reads TGTGCCAGCAGTTTCAGGAATCTCAATGAGCAGTTCTTC. Residues: CASSFRNLNEQFF.

The chain uses TRBV18 and TRBJ2-2; tentatively, D is TRBD1 (5 bases). V shed 4 bases and J shed 0 bases, with 12 bases lying between them. CDR3 length: 16 residues. In germline, CDR1 is KGHSH, CDR2 LQKENI. DNA for the CDR3: TGTGCCAGCTCACAGGGGATAAACGCGAACACCGGGGAGCTGTTTTTT. Amino acid sequence: CASSQGINANTGELFF. The variable domain in full, completed from reference TRBV18 and TRBJ2-2, reads NAGVMQNPRHLVRRRGQEARLRCSPMKGHSHVYWYRQLPEEGLKFMVYLQKENIIDESGMPKERFSAEFPKEGPSILRIQQVVRGDSAAYFCASSQGINANTGELFFGEGSRLTVL.